The TCR beta chain under discussion was sequenced for a study of OX40 agonist ivuxolimab in advanced cancers. The study in broad terms: The costimulatory receptor OX40 (CD134) was targeted by ivuxolimab, a fully human IgG2 agonistic monoclonal antibody. Intravenous ivuxolimab was administered to patients every 2 weeks at six dose levels: 0.01, 0.1, 0.3, 1.5, 3 and 10 mg/kg. Of the roughly 54 patients in dose escalation, about 20 had hepatocellular carcinoma, some 15 had melanoma, 9 had renal cell carcinoma and 9 had head and neck cancer. In the dose-escalation cohort, roughly 80% of patients were male, and the mean age was about 55 years, with a range of roughly 23 to 85. Patients were allowed to have had prior anti-PD-1, anti-PD-L1 or anti-CTLA-4 therapy, and approximately 40% of the dose-escalation patients had previously received checkpoint inhibitors. Partial responses occurred in three dose-escalation patients: two with cutaneous melanoma and one with hepatocellular carcinoma. The point of sequencing TCRbeta in the periphery was to test whether ivuxolimab changed TCR sequence diversity and drove clonal T-cell expansion. The paper describes the monotherapy dose-escalation part (N of about 47 patients) of the phase I trial of ivuxolimab. Broad study findings and their caveats: Clonal expansion of both CD4+ and CD8+ blood T cells was observed from baseline to week 6 at doses 0.1 to 3.0 mg/kg. On average, CD8+ T cells showed more expanded clones than CD4+ T cells after ivuxolimab. Low levels of normalized T-cell clonal expansion were also seen in some patients who did not respond. Antigen specificity was not determined for the clonally expanded peripheral T cells. In partial responders in the 0.1-3.0 mg/kg groups, normalized peripheral clonal expansion was found to be among the lowest, especially among CD8+ T cells.

Patients with a history of autoimmune disease or receiving systemic immunosuppression were excluded from the trial. In every dose cohort, peripheral blood was drawn for TCR sequencing at baseline, cycle 4 day 1, and cycle 7 day 1. The samples were drawn from a first-in-human, open-label, multicenter phase I dose-escalation trial of ivuxolimab. Adults with locally advanced or metastatic melanoma, renal cell carcinoma, hepatocellular carcinoma or head and neck squamous cell carcinoma were enrolled in the trial. CD4+ and CD8+ T cells were sorted separately from peripheral blood before TCR sequencing. Notes on this clone: It has no known antigen specificity. No much larger clonotype is one base removed from it; base qualities were not supplied.

The CDR3 spans 14 residues, from the cysteine through the phenylalanine. Of all the DNA, just the CDR3 is kept, 42 bases in frame from base 1. V drops 0 bases and J drops 3 bases, leaving 9 bases in between. From the germline V gene, CDR1 is SGHRS and CDR2 is YFSETQ. For sequencing of the TCRbeta CDR3 region, genomic DNA was extracted from the sorted cells. TCRbeta CDR3 regions were sequenced using the immunoSEQ Assay. This is the immuneACCESS table as TCRdb keeps it, with only in-frame sequences that have V and J called. A part of the clones is gone; compared with another copy, unresolved V genes explain less than half, and the rest is unexplained. This sample holds tens of thousands of clones; about 88% were observed only once. Clones ranked in the top ten supply around 0.34% of the sample.

The TCR comes from an adult with an advanced solid tumor such as melanoma, head and neck, liver or kidney cancer. The specimen comprised CD4+ or CD8+ T cells sorted from blood, sampled in a trial of the OX40 agonist ivuxolimab. The rearranged chain carries TRBV5-1 and TRBJ1-1, with a tentative D gene TRBD1 over 5 matching bases. The CDR3 protein sequence reads: CASSLERGDTEAFF. The bases read TGCGCCAGCAGCTTGGAACGGGGGGACACTGAAGCTTTCTTT.